This T cell receptor (beta chain) was obtained from a study of OX40 agonist ivuxolimab in advanced cancers. Study background: Every 2 weeks, patients got intravenous ivuxolimab at one of six dose levels (0.01-10 mg/kg).

General study findings and limits: More expanded clones were seen, on average, in CD8+ T cells than in CD4+. By week 6 at 0.1 to 3.0 mg/kg, blood CD4+ and CD8+ T cells had expanded clonally. Partial responders treated at 0.1-3.0 mg/kg exhibited clonal expansion among the lowest measured.

The table came from immunoSEQ multiplex PCR; TCRdb's copy has only in-frame clones and leaves some out. The data hold roughly 66,000 clones, with 80% to 85% observed a single time. Looked up from germline, CDR1 is SGHDN and CDR2 is FVKESK. V dropped 4 bases and J dropped 1; count of bases not matched to a gene: 8. The length of the CDR3 is 17 residues. With regard to this clone: Its antigen is undetermined.

Material: CD4+ or CD8+ T cells sorted from blood, obtained in a trial of the OX40 agonist ivuxolimab. This receptor was obtained from an adult with an advanced solid tumor such as melanoma, head and neck, liver or kidney cancer. The J gene is TRBJ2-5, the V gene TRBV14; 11 bases map to TRBD2. The CDR3 bases are TGTGCCAGCAGCCCCCCGGCTAGCGGGAGGTTCCAAGAGACCCAGTACTTC. This gives the protein CASSPPASGRFQETQYF.